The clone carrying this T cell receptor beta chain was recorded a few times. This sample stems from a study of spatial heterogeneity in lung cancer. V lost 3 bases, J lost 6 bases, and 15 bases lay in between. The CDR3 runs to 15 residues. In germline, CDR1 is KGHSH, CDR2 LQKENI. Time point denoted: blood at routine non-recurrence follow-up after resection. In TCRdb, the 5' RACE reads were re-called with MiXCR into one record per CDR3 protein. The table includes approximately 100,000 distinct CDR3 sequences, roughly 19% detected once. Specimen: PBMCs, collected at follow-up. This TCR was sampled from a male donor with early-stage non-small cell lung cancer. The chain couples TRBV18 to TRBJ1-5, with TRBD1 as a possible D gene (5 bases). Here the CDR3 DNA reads TGTGCCAGCTCACCTAGTAGGGGCCGTGGTCAGCCCCAGCATTTT. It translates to CASSPSRGRGQPQHF.